What follows are 25 T cell receptor beta chains derived from one specimen sequenced in a study of blood T cell repertoires in COVID-19. TCRdb's table, derived via immunoSEQ multiplex PCR, lists solely in-frame clones and lacks some. The profile shows 100,000 to 150,000 clones, over 80% of them singletons. What was sequenced was peripheral blood. The source of these receptors is a man in his forties with active or convalescent COVID-19.

The chain carries TRBV7-2 and TRBJ1-3; 8 nucleotides line up with TRBD1. CDR3 length: 14 amino acids. V shed 5 bases and J 8 bases; nucleotides not matched to a gene: 8. The germline V gene encodes CDR1 SGHTA and CDR2 FQGNSA. The CDR3 sequence is CASSPDRGTYTIYF. The CDR3, as DNA: TGTGCCAGCAGCCCAGACAGGGGTACTTACACCATATATTTT.

The chain joins TRBV5-1 to TRBJ2-3, with a weak D call TRBD1 (6 bases). Germline V gives CDR1 SGHRS, CDR2 YFSETQ. This CDR3 has 15 amino acids. Trimming pared 4 bases from V and 1 base from J, leaving 13 bases between. CDR3 loop: CASSTSGVRTDTQYF. CDR3 bases: TGCGCCAGCAGCACGTCAGGGGTACGCACAGATACGCAGTATTTT.

This chain uses TRBV3-1 (or the pseudogene TRBV3-2) with TRBJ1-3; no definite D call. CDR1 is LGHDT, CDR2 YNNKEL, per germline (reference sequence). CDR3 length equals 12 residues. V shed 5 bases and J shed 10 bases, with 12 bases lying between them. The CDR3 DNA is TGTGCCAGCAGCTACGGGGTAGGAACCATATATTTT. Residues: CASSYGVGTIYF.

The rearrangement joins TRBV27 to TRBJ2-2; D is unresolved. The V gene's germline CDR1 is MNHEY and CDR2 SMNVEV (reference sequence). The CDR3 has 14 residues. V was pared by 6 bases and J by 1 base, with 9 bases between. The CDR3 loop reads CASRGRLNTGELFF. DNA of the CDR3: TGTGCCAGCAGGGGCCGGCTGAACACCGGGGAGCTGTTTTTT.

This chain connects TRBV7-9 to TRBJ1-6; 10 nucleotides match TRBD1. The CDR3 has 15 residues. Germline assignment: CDR1 SEHNR and CDR2 FQNEAQ (reference sequence). The V segment lost 2 bases and the J segment 14 bases; nucleotides outside the gene matches: 9. The CDR3 region is CASSLFGTGVSALHF. CDR3 nucleotide sequence: TGTGCCAGCAGCTTATTCGGGACAGGGGTTTCGGCCCTCCACTTT.

V is TRBV21-1 and J is TRBJ2-5; the table's D call, TRBD2, was not checked against the DNA. TRBV21-1 is described as a pseudogene. The CDR3 is made up of 15 amino acids. This chain's CDR3 is CASSKGGGEQETQYF. In DNA form, the CDR3 reads TGTGCCAGCAGCAAAGGGGGCGGGGAGCAAGAGACCCAGTACTTC.

The V gene is TRBV10-3, the J gene TRBJ2-1; 9 bases align to TRBD2. Germline lookup yields CDR1 ENHRY and CDR2 SYGVKD. The CDR3 is 14 amino acids. V dropped 6 bases and J dropped 8; count of bases not matched to a gene: 8. CDR3 protein: CAISGGTSFDEQFF. In DNA, the CDR3 is TGTGCCATCAGCGGGGGGACTAGCTTTGATGAGCAGTTCTTC.

The chain employs TRBV5-5 and TRBJ2-3, with 7 bases that match TRBD2. V shed 6 bases, J shed 5 bases, and the junction held 9 bases outside the gene matches. From germline, CDR1 is SGHKS and CDR2 YYEKEE (reference sequence). CDR3 length equals 14 residues. The CDR3 DNA reads TGTGCCAGCAACGCACGGGGGGACCAAGATACGCAGTATTTT. This sequence encodes CASNARGDQDTQYF.

This chain uses TRBV6-6 with TRBJ2-7; D is undetermined. CDR3 size: 13 residues. V lost 4 bases and J 3 bases, leaving 10 bases between the germline ends. Germline V gene lookup returns CDR1 MNHNY and CDR2 SVGAGI (reference sequence). Here the CDR3 DNA reads TGTGCCAGCAGTTTGCTTGAGGACTACGAGCAGTACTTC. Amino acids: CASSLLEDYEQYF.

This clone was observed a handful of times. V is TRBV14 and J is TRBJ2-7; 8 positions agree with TRBD1. V gave up 3 bases and J gave up 6 bases; unmatched junction bases: 7. The CDR3 length is 14 residues. The germline gives CDR1 SGHDN, CDR2 FVKESK. CDR3 residues: CASSQVDRGGEQYF. As DNA, the CDR3 is TGTGCCAGCAGCCAGGTAGACAGGGGAGGCGAGCAGTACTTC.

This sequence joins TRBV12-2 and TRBJ1-2; TRBD1, the D gene given by the table, was not confirmed from the DNA. TRBV12-2 is a pseudogene. The CDR3 length is 18 residues. CDR3 in amino acids: CASRLNLTPGQGANGYTF. The CDR3 nucleotides are TGTGCAAGTCGCCTAAACTTAACCCCGGGACAGGGGGCGAATGGCTACACCTTC.

The chain recombines TRBV4-1 with TRBJ2-2, with TRBD2 as a possible D gene (7 bases). The CDR3 runs to 15 residues. Germline values: CDR1 MGHRA, CDR2 YSYEKL. The V gene lost 7 bases and the J gene lost 4 bases, with 16 bases spanning the gap. The CDR3 reads CASTQGGGGTGELFF. CDR3 in DNA: TGCGCCAGCACTCAAGGGGGGGGCGGCACCGGGGAGCTGTTTTTT.

This clone appeared a single time. This CDR3 is CASSLVPGLDEKLFF. The CDR3 region has the DNA TGTGCCAGCAGCTTAGTGCCGGGGTTAGATGAAAAACTGTTTTTT. The chain recombines TRBV7-9 with TRBJ1-4; unclear D gene. Deletions cut 1 base from V and 6 bases from J, with 12 bases between. The CDR3 length is 15 residues. Germline V gene lookup returns CDR1 SEHNR and CDR2 FQNEAQ (reference sequence).

The chain joins TRBV28 to TRBJ1-5, with TRBD1 matching 8 bases. Germline assignment: CDR1 MDHEN and CDR2 SYDVKM. V trimming: 3 bases; J trimming: 4 bases; junction bases outside the gene matches: 5. The CDR3 spans 15 residues. This CDR3 is CASSFVTGGNQPQHF. The CDR3 nucleotides are TGTGCCAGCAGTTTTGTAACAGGGGGAAATCAGCCCCAGCATTTT.

This chain links TRBV27 with TRBJ1-2, with D uncertain. Germline V gene lookup returns CDR1 MNHEY and CDR2 SMNVEV (reference sequence). The CDR3 is made up of 13 amino acids. V was clipped by 2 bases and J by 2 bases, with 6 bases between them. The CDR3 sequence is CASSLRGNYGYTF. The CDR3 region has the DNA TGTGCCAGCAGTTTAAGAGGGAACTATGGCTACACCTTC.

CDR3 loop: CASSPLGQGKSDTQYF. CDR3 in DNA: TGCGCCAGCAGTCCCTTGGGACAGGGGAAGTCAGATACGCAGTATTTT. V gene TRBV10-2 combines with J gene TRBJ2-3; 10 bases line up with TRBD1. J was trimmed by 4 bases and V by 5 bases; bases with no gene match: 9. Germline CDR1 is WSHSY and CDR2 is SAAADI. The CDR3 is made up of 16 amino acids.

The chain couples TRBV19 to TRBJ1-4; D remains unclear. This CDR3 comprises 13 residues. Trimming left V 8 bases short and J 8 bases short, with 15 bases between. Germline V gene sequence: CDR1 LNHDA, CDR2 SQIVND (reference sequence). The CDR3 region is CASSVEAAEKLFF. In DNA, the CDR3 is TGTGCCAGTTCGGTCGAGGCGGCGGAAAAACTGTTTTTT. Together with reference TRBV19 and TRBJ1-4, the CDR3 gives the full variable domain: DGGITQSPKYLFRKEGQNVTLSCEQNLNHDAMYWYRQDPGQGLRLIYYSQIVNDFQKGDIAEGYSVSREKKESFPLTVTSAQKNPTAFYLCASSVEAAEKLFFGSGTQLSVL.

J is TRBJ2-5 and V is TRBV5-1; 12 positions match TRBD2. The germline CDR1 and CDR2 sequences are SGHRS and YFSETQ. V trimming: 0 bases; J trimming: 4 bases; junction bases outside the gene matches: 4. The length of the CDR3 is 16 residues. The CDR3 reads CASSLATSGGGETQYF. DNA for the CDR3: TGCGCCAGCAGCTTGGCGACTAGCGGGGGAGGAGAGACCCAGTACTTC.

This clone was observed a handful of times. This chain links TRBV10-3 with TRBJ2-7, with 14 bases that match TRBD2. Germline assignment: CDR1 ENHRY and CDR2 SYGVKD. The CDR3 sequence is 18 residues long. The V gene end was trimmed by 2 bases and the J gene end by 0 bases; junction bases not matched to a gene: 6. CDR3 nucleotide sequence: TGTGCCATCAGTGAGGAGGGACTAGCGGGGGCCAGCTCCTACGAGCAGTACTTC. This gives the protein CAISEEGLAGASSYEQYF.

This chain joins TRBV4-1 and TRBJ2-1, with 11 bases identical to TRBD2. This CDR3 region has 16 residues. The V segment lost 0 bases and the J segment 7 bases; nucleotides outside the gene matches: 5. Germline V gene lookup returns CDR1 MGHRA and CDR2 YSYEKL. In nucleotides, the CDR3 is TGCGCCAGCAGCCAAGATAGGACTAGCGGGTGGAATGAGCAGTTCTTC. Translated: CASSQDRTSGWNEQFF.

The chain uses TRBV27 and TRBJ2-7, with D unclear. This CDR3 is built from 13 residues. Germline loops: CDR1 MNHEY, CDR2 SMNVEV (reference sequence). The ends were cut back, 1 base at V and 1 base at J, with 5 bases in the middle. The CDR3 spells CASSLYGSYEQYF. The CDR3 coding sequence is TGTGCCAGCAGTTTATACGGGTCCTACGAGCAGTACTTC.

The chain carries TRBV11-2 and TRBJ2-5; 7 bases match TRBD1. The CDR3 loop spans 16 amino acids. V lost 5 bases to trimming and J lost 1 base; unmatched junction nucleotides: 10. Germline values: CDR1 SGHAT, CDR2 FQNNGV. The CDR3 loop reads CASSQRDSSRQETQYF. CDR3 nucleotide sequence: TGTGCCAGCAGCCAAAGGGACAGCTCACGCCAAGAGACCCAGTACTTC.

This chain connects TRBV9 to TRBJ1-2; perhaps TRBD1 as D (6 bases). This CDR3 has 15 amino acids. The V gene lost 0 bases and the J gene lost 4 bases, with 13 bases spanning the gap. The germline V gene encodes CDR1 SGDLS and CDR2 YYNGEE. CDR3 protein: CASSVATGTAYGYTF. As DNA, the CDR3 is TGTGCCAGCAGCGTAGCTACAGGGACGGCCTATGGCTACACCTTC.

The CDR3 is CASSQDTIQGQETQYF. The CDR3, as DNA: TGTGCCAGCAGCCAAGATACCATACAGGGCCAAGAGACCCAGTACTTC. V usage is TRBV3-1 (or the pseudogene TRBV3-2) and J usage is TRBJ2-5; the D gene is possibly TRBD1 (6 bases). The CDR3 covers 16 residues. With 0 bases removed from V and 1 base from J, the gap between germline ends came to 12 bases. Looked up from germline, CDR1 is LGHDT and CDR2 is YNNKEL (reference sequence).

The rearrangement joins TRBV27 to TRBJ2-5, with 8 bases lining up with TRBD2. The CDR3 totals 14 residues. Germline V gene lookup returns CDR1 MNHEY and CDR2 SMNVEV (reference sequence). Germline trimming cut 7 bases from V and 3 bases from J; bases unmatched to any gene: 7. CDR3 in amino acids: CASTHRTSKETQYF. The CDR3 DNA reads as TGTGCCAGCACACACAGGACTAGCAAAGAGACCCAGTACTTC.